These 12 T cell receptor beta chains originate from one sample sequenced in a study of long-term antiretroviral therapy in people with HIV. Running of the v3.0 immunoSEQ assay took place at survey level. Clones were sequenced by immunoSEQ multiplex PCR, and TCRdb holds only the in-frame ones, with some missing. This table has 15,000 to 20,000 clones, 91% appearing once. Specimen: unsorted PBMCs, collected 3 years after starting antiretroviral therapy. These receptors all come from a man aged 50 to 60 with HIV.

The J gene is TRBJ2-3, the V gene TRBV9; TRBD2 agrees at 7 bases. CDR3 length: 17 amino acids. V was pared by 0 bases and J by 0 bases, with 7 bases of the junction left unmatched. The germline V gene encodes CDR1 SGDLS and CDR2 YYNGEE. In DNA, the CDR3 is TGTGCCAGCAGCGTAGGAGAGCGGGGAGGTAGCACAGATACGCAGTATTTT. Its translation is CASSVGERGGSTDTQYF. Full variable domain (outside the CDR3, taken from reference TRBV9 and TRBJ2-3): DSGVTQTPKHLITATGQRVTLRCSPRSGDLSVYWYQQSLDQGLQFLIQYYNGEERAKGNILERFSAQQFPDLHSELNLSSLELGDSALYFCASSVGERGGSTDTQYFGPGTRLTVL.

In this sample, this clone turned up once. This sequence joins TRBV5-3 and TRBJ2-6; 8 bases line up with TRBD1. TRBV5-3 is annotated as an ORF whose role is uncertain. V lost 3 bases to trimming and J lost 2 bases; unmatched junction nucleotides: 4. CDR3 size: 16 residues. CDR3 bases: TGTGCCAGAAGCTGGAGGACAGGGCCTGGGGCCAACGTCCTGACTTTC. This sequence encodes CARSWRTGPGANVLTF.

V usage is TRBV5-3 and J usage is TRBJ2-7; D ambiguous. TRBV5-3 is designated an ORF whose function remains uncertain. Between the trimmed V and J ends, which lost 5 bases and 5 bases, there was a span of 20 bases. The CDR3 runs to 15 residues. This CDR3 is CARRGHGRWTNEQYF. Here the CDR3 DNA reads TGTGCCAGAAGGGGCCACGGACGGTGGACGAACGAGCAGTACTTC.

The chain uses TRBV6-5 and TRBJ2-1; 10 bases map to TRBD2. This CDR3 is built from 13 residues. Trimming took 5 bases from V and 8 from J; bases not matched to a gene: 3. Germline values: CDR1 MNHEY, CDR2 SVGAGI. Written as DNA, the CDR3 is TGTGCCAGCAGTCCCGGGACTAGCGATGAGCAGTTCTTC. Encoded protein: CASSPGTSDEQFF.

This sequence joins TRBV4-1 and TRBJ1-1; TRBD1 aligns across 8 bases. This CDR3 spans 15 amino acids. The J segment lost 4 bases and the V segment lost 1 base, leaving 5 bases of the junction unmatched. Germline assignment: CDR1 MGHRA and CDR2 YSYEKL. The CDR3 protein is CASSQATGEITEAFF. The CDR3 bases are TGCGCCAGCAGCCAAGCGACAGGGGAAATCACTGAAGCTTTCTTT.

The CDR3 here is CASSLGGHYGYTF. For the CDR3, the DNA is TGTGCCAGCAGCTTAGGGGGACACTATGGCTACACCTTC. The chain recombines TRBV7-2 with TRBJ1-2; TRBD1 is a possible D gene (5 bases). V shed 1 base and J shed 3 bases, with 6 bases lying between them. The CDR3 length is 13 residues. The germline gives CDR1 SGHTA, CDR2 FQGNSA.

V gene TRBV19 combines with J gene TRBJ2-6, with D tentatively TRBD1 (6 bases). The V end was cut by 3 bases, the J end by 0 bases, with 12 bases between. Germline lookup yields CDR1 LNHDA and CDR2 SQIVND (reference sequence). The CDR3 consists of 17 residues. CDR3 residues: CASSIGTPHSGANVLTF. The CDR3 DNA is TGTGCCAGTAGTATTGGGACACCCCACTCTGGGGCCAACGTCCTGACTTTC.

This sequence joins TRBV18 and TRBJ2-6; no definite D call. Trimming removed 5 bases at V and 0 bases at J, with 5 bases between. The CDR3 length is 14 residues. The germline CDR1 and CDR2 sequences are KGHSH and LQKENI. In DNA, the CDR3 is TGTGCCAGCTCATCCAGCTCTGGGGCCAACGTCCTGACTTTC. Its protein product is CASSSSSGANVLTF.

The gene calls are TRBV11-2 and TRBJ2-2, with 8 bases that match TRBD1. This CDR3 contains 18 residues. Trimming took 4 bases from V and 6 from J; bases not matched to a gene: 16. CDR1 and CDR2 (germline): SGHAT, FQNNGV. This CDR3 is CASSSLPGQGGEAGELFF. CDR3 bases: TGTGCCAGCAGCTCACTGCCTGGACAGGGCGGAGAGGCCGGGGAGCTGTTTTTT.

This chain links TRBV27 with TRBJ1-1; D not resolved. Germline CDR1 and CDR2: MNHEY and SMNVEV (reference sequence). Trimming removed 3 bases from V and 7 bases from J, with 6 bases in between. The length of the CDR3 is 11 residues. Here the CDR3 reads CASSFGSEAFF. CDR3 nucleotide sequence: TGTGCCAGCAGTTTCGGTAGTGAAGCTTTCTTT.

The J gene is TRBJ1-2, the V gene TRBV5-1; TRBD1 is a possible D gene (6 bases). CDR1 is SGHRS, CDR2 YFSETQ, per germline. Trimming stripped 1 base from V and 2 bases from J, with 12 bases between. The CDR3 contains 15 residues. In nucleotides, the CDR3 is TGCGCCAGCAGCTTGCGACTGGACAGCAACTATGGCTACACCTTC. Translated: CASSLRLDSNYGYTF.

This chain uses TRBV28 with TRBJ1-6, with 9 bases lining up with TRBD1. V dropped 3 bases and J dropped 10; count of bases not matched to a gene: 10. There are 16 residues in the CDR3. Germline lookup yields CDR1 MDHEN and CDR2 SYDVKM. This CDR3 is CASSFYPGQGESPLHF. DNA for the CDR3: TGTGCCAGCAGTTTCTATCCGGGACAGGGTGAATCACCCCTCCACTTT.